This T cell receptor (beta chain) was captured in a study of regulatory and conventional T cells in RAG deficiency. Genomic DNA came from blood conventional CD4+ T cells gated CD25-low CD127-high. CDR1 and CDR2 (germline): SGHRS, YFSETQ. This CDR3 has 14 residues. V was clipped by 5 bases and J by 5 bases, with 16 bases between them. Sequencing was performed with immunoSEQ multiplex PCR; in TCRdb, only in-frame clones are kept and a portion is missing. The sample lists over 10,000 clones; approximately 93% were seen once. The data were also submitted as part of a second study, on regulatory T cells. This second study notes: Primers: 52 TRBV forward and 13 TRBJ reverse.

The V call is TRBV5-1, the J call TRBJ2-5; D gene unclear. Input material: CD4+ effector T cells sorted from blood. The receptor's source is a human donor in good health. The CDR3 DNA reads TGCGCCAGCAGACCCGCTGGGGTGACGGAGACCCAGTACTTC. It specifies CASRPAGVTETQYF.